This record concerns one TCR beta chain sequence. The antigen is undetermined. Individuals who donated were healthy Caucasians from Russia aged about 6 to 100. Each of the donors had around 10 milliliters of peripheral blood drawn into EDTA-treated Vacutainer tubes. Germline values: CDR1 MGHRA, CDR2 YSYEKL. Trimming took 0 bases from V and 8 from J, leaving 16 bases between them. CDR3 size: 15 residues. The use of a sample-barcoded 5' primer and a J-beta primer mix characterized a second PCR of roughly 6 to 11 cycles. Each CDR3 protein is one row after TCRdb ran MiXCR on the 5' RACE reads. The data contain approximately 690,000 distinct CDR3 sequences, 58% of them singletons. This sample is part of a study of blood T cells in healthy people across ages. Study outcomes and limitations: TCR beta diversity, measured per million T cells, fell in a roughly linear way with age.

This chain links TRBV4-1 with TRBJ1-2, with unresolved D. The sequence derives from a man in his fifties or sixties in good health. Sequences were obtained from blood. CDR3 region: CASSQDIESRGGYTF. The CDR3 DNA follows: TGCGCCAGCAGCCAAGATATAGAAAGTCGGGGAGGCTACACCTTC.